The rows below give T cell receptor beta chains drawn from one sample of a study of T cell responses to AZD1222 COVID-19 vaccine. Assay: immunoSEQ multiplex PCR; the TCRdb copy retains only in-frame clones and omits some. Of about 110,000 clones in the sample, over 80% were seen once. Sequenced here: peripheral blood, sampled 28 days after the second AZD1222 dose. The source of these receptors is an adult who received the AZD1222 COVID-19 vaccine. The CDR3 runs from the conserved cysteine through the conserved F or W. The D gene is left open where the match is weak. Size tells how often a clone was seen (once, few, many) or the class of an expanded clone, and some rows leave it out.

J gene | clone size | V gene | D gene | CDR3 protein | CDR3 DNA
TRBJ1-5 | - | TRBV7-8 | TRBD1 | CASSLGQGADSNQPQHF | TGTGCCAGCAGCTTAGGGCAGGGGGCGGATAGCAATCAGCCCCAGCATTTT
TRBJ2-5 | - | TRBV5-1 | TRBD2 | CASSLTGTRETQYF | TGCGCCAGCAGCTTAACCGGGACTAGAGAGACCCAGTACTTC
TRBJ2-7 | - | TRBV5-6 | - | CASSLTGNPYEQYF | TGTGCCAGCAGCTTGACAGGGAACCCCTACGAGCAGTACTTC
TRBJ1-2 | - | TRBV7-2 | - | CASSLGGVRGYTF | TGTGCCAGCAGCTTAGGAGGGGTACGAGGCTACACCTTC
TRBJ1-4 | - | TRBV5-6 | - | CASSWGGGPNEKLFF | TGTGCCAGCAGCTGGGGGGGCGGTCCTAATGAAAAACTGTTTTTT
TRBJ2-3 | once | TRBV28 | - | CASFSRNTQYF | TGTGCCAGCTTCTCTAGGAATACGCAGTATTTT
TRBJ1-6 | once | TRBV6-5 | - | CATRTASYNSPLHF | TGTGCCACCCGGACAGCCTCCTATAATTCACCCCTCCACTTT
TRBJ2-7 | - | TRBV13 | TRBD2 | CASSSGPGTSLYEQYF | TGTGCCAGCAGCTCTGGACCCGGGACTAGCTTGTACGAGCAGTACTTC
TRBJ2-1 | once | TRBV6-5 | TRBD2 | CASSYSIAGGYNEQFF | TGTGCCAGCAGTTACTCGATAGCGGGAGGCTACAATGAGCAGTTCTTC
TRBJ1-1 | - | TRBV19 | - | CASSPPRDTEAFF | TGTGCCAGTAGTCCACCCAGGGACACTGAAGCTTTCTTT
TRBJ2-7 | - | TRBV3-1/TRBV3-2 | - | CASQSEGWDEQYF | TGTGCCAGCCAATCCGAGGGGTGGGACGAGCAGTACTTC
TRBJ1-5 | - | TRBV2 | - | CASSGPRGISNQPQHF | TGTGCCAGCAGTGGCCCGCGGGGAATCAGCAATCAGCCCCAGCATTTT
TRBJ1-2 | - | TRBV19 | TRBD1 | CASSFQGQGTSYGYTF | TGTGCCAGTAGTTTCCAGGGACAGGGGACCTCCTATGGCTACACCTTC
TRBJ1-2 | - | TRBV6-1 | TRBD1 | CASSEPGGYGYTF | TGTGCCAGCAGTGAACCAGGGGGGTATGGCTACACCTTC
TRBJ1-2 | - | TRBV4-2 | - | CASSQLEGSAYGYTF | TGTGCCAGCAGCCAATTAGAGGGCAGTGCCTATGGCTACACCTTC
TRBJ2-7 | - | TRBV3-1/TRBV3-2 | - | CASSQSGGYEQYF | TGTGCCAGCAGCCAATCCGGGGGTTACGAGCAGTACTTC
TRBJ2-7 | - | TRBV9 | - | CASSRQSYEQYF | TGTGCCAGCAGCCGGCAGTCCTACGAGCAGTACTTC
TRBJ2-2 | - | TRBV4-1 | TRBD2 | CASSQEFAGAGELFF | TGCGCCAGCAGCCAAGAGTTCGCGGGGGCCGGGGAGCTGTTTTTT
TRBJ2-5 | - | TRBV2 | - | CASSEDGLGEAQYF | TGTGCCAGCAGCGAGGACGGCCTAGGAGAGGCCCAGTACTTC
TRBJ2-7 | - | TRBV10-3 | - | CAIKRDTAYYEQYF | TGTGCCATCAAGAGGGATACCGCATACTACGAGCAGTACTTC
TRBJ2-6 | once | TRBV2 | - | CASSDPQNSGANVLTF | TGTGCCAGCAGTGACCCCCAAAACTCTGGGGCCAACGTCCTGACTTTC
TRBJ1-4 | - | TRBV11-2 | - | CALGGADEKLFF | TGTGCCTTGGGGGGGGCGGATGAAAAACTGTTTTTT
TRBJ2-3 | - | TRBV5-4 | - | CASSAGQMSADTQYF | TGTGCCAGCAGCGCGGGACAGATGTCGGCAGATACGCAGTATTTT
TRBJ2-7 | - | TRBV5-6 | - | CASSLWGSYEQYF | TGTGCCAGCAGCCTCTGGGGCTCCTACGAGCAGTACTTC
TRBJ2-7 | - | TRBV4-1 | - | CASSQGAVGMTYEQYF | TGCGCCAGCAGCCAAGGGGCGGTCGGGATGACCTACGAGCAGTACTTC
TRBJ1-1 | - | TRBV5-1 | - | CASSLNFGGGTEAFF | TGCGCCAGCAGCTTAAATTTTGGGGGAGGCACTGAAGCTTTCTTT
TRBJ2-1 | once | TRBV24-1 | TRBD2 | CATSVPGLAGDREQFF | TGTGCCACCAGTGTCCCGGGACTAGCGGGAGATAGGGAGCAGTTCTTC
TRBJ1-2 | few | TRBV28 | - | CASRPTGIYGYTF | TGTGCCAGCAGGCCCACAGGTATCTATGGCTACACCTTC
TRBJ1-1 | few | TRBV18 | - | CASSETRGTEAFF | TGTGCCAGCTCCGAGACAAGGGGGACTGAAGCTTTCTTT
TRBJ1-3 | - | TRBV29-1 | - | CSARIGNTIYF | TGCAGTGCGAGGATCGGAAACACCATATATTTT
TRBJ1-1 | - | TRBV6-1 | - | CASSEFVAFF | TGTGCCAGCAGTGAATTTGTAGCTTTCTTT
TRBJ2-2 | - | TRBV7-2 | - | CASSVQSGELFF | TGTGCCAGCAGCGTACAATCCGGGGAGCTGTTTTTT
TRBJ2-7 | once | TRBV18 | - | CASSLSFRYEQYF | TGTGCCAGCTCCCTCTCCTTTCGGTACGAGCAGTACTTC
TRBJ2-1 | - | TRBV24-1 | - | CATSDDITGFHNEQFF | TGTGCCACCAGTGATGATATCACAGGATTCCACAATGAGCAGTTCTTC
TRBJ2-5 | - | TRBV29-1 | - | CSVNRDFQETQYF | TGCAGCGTTAACCGGGACTTCCAAGAGACCCAGTACTTC
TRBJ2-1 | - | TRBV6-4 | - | CASRRLLLSYNEQFF | TGTGCCAGCAGAAGACTTCTTCTCTCCTACAATGAGCAGTTCTTC
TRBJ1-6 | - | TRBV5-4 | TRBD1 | CASSLGTVPLSPLHF | TGTGCCAGCAGCTTAGGGACAGTCCCCCTTTCACCCCTCCACTTT
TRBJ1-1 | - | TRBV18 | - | CASSPEDVGLTEAFF | TGTGCCAGCTCACCAGAGGACGTGGGGCTCACTGAAGCTTTCTTT
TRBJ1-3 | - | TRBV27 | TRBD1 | CASSLIGTGGNTIYF | TGTGCCAGCAGTTTAATTGGGACAGGGGGAAACACCATATATTTT
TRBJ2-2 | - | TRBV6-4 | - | CASSEWAENTGELFF | TGTGCCAGCAGTGAGTGGGCCGAGAACACCGGGGAGCTGTTTTTT
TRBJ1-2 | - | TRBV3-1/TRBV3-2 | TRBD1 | CASSQGQGFYGYTF | TGTGCCAGCAGCCAAGGACAGGGATTCTATGGCTACACCTTC
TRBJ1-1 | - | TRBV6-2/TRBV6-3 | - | CASSYSSGPMQIMNTEAFF | TGTGCCAGCAGTTACTCCTCCGGTCCAATGCAGATAATGAACACTGAAGCTTTCTTT